These T cell receptor beta chains were read from a single sample in a study of blood T cell repertoires in COVID-19. Profiled with immunoSEQ multiplex PCR; TCRdb holds only in-frame clones, not every one. Of around 120,000 clones listed, more than 65% are singletons. Sequenced input: peripheral blood. Every receptor here comes from a woman in her seventies with acute or convalescent COVID-19. Each CDR3 is given with its conserved first and last residue. The D gene is left open where the match is weak. The size field is filled for only some rows; it gives once, few, many or a size class.

d_gene | j_gene | abundance | v_gene | CDR3nt | CDR3aa
TRBD1 | TRBJ1-2 | NA | TRBV19 | TGTGCCAGTAGCACGGGACAGGGGACCTATGGCTACACCTTC | CASSTGQGTYGYTF
TRBD1 | TRBJ1-2 | NA | TRBV5-5 | TGTGCCAGCAGTTACGCTAGACCTGGGACAGATTCTGGCTACACCTTC | CASSYARPGTDSGYTF
TRBD1 | TRBJ1-2 | many | TRBV7-9 | TGTGCCAGCAGCGCCGGGACAGACTATGGCTACACCTTC | CASSAGTDYGYTF
TRBD1 | TRBJ2-3 | NA | TRBV15 | TGTGCCACCAGCTCCCCCGACAGGGGGCTCAACCCCACAGATACGCAGTATTTT | CATSSPDRGLNPTDTQYF
NA | TRBJ1-4 | NA | TRBV4-3 | TGCGCCAGCAGCCACTCTACAGGGGAAAAACTGTTTTTT | CASSHSTGEKLFF
TRBD2 | TRBJ2-1 | NA | TRBV5-1 | TGCGCCAGCAGCCCACGACGAGCGGGAGGGTCCTACAATGAGCAGTTCTTC | CASSPRRAGGSYNEQFF
NA | TRBJ1-5 | NA | TRBV19 | TGTGCCAGTAGTCACAGTGACCGGCCCCAGCATTTT | CASSHSDRPQHF
TRBD2 | TRBJ2-1 | NA | TRBV10-3 | TGTGCCATCAGCGGTGGGACTAGGGGCTCCTACAATGAGCAGTTCTTC | CAISGGTRGSYNEQFF
TRBD2 | TRBJ2-3 | NA | TRBV7-6 | TGTGCCAGCAGCTCGCCTAGCGGGGGGGCCGCAGATACGCAGTATTTT | CASSSPSGGAADTQYF
NA | TRBJ1-1 | NA | TRBV19 | TGTGCCAGTTCTAGAGGGGAGGTGAACACTGAAGCTTTCTTT | CASSRGEVNTEAFF
NA | TRBJ1-2 | NA | TRBV4-3 | TGCGCCAGCAGCCAAGCAACAGGGCAGGCTGGCTACACCTTC | CASSQATGQAGYTF
TRBD2 | TRBJ2-1 | NA | TRBV10-2 | TGCGCCAGCAGGCCCCTAGCGGGAGGGAATGAGCAGTTCTTC | CASRPLAGGNEQFF
NA | TRBJ2-1 | few | TRBV19 | TGTGCCAGTAGTAGAGGAGGGCCTAGAGGGAATGAGCAGTTCTTC | CASSRGGPRGNEQFF
TRBD1 | TRBJ2-7 | once | TRBV28 | TGTGCCATCGGACAGGGGGCCTACGAGCAGTACTTC | CAIGQGAYEQYF
NA | TRBJ1-6 | NA | TRBV7-9 | TGTGCCAGCAGCTTAGTGGCTTCACCCCTCCACTTT | CASSLVASPLHF